Below, 6 T cell receptor beta chains from the same sample are listed, as sequenced in a study of T cell responses to AZD1222 COVID-19 vaccine. Only in-frame clones appear in the TCRdb table, and some are missing; sequencing was by immunoSEQ multiplex PCR. The data hold over 65,000 clones, with roughly 90% observed a single time. The sequenced sample was peripheral blood, obtained on day 0 of AZD1222 vaccination. Receptors originate from an adult in good health.

The chain links TRBV28 to TRBJ1-2, with TRBD1 as a possible D gene (5 bases). The CDR3 contains 14 residues. Germline V gene lookup returns CDR1 MDHEN and CDR2 SYDVKM. The V end was cut by 6 bases, the J end by 5 bases, with 16 bases between. In DNA form, the CDR3 reads TGTGCCAGCAGCCAAATGGGGGGAGAGTATGGCTACACCTTC. This gives the protein CASSQMGGEYGYTF.

The CDR3 sequence: CASSSPGQGARNEQFF. The DNA for the CDR3 is TGTGCCAGCAGTTCTCCGGGACAGGGGGCAAGGAATGAGCAGTTCTTC. The chain links TRBV28 to TRBJ2-1, with TRBD1 matching over 12 bases. Trimming took 4 bases from V and 7 from J; bases not matched to a gene: 8. This CDR3 comprises 16 residues. The germline CDR1 and CDR2 sequences are MDHEN and SYDVKM.

The chain recombines TRBV27 with TRBJ1-3, with no clear D. This CDR3 region has 14 residues. Germline V gene data show CDR1 as MNHEY and CDR2 as SMNVEV (reference sequence). V was shortened by 6 bases and J by 0 bases, with 9 bases between the two germline ends. The CDR3 loop is CASSRAISGNTIYF. The CDR3 DNA sequence: TGTGCCAGCAGCCGGGCGATCTCTGGAAACACCATATATTTT.

The rearrangement uses TRBV30 and TRBJ2-7; D is unresolved. This CDR3 is built from 16 residues. Germline V CDR1 and CDR2: GTSNPN, SVGIG (reference sequence). The V end lost 3 bases, the J end lost 3 bases, and 21 bases lay between the germline ends. The CDR3 sequence is CAWSTYDRASLYEQYF. The CDR3 region has the DNA TGTGCCTGGAGCACCTACGACCGGGCGTCCCTCTACGAGCAGTACTTC. Complete variable domain (other parts from reference TRBV30 and TRBJ2-7): SQTIHQWPATLVQPVGSPLSLECTVEGTSNPNLYWYRQAAGRGLQLLFYSVGIGQISSEVPQNLSASRPQDRQFILSSKKLLLSDSGFYLCAWSTYDRASLYEQYFGPGTRLTVT.

The chain's CDR3 is CASSTSGTRNEQFF. The CDR3 nucleotides are TGTGCCAGCAGCACGAGCGGGACTAGGAATGAGCAGTTCTTC. The genes are TRBV11-3 and TRBJ2-1; 8 bases map to TRBD2. Per the germline V gene, CDR1 is SGHNT and CDR2 is YENEEA. The CDR3 is 14 amino acids. V lost 5 bases to trimming and J lost 7 bases; unmatched junction nucleotides: 7.

V usage is TRBV4-2 and J usage is TRBJ1-2, with D perhaps matching TRBD1 (5 bases). This CDR3 has 16 amino acids. The V end lost 4 bases, the J end lost 0 bases, and 15 bases lay between the germline ends. Germline V lookup: CDR1 LGHNA, CDR2 YNFKEQ. For the CDR3, the DNA is TGTGCCAGCAGCCTGGGGCCAACAGCATCTAACTATGGCTACACCTTC. Translating it yields CASSLGPTASNYGYTF.